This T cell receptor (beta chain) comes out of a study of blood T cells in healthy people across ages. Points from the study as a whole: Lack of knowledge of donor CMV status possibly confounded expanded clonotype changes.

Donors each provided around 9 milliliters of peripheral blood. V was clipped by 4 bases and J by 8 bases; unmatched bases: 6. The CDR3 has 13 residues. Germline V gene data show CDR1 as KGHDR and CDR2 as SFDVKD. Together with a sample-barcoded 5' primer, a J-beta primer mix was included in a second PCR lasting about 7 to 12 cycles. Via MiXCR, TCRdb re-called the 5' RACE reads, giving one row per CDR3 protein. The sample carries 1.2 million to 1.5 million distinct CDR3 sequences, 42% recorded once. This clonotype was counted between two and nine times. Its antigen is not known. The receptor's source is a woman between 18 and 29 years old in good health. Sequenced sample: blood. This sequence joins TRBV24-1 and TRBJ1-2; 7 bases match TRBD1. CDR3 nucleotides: TGTGCCACCAGTGACTTTACAGGGGACGGCTACACCTTC. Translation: CATSDFTGDGYTF.